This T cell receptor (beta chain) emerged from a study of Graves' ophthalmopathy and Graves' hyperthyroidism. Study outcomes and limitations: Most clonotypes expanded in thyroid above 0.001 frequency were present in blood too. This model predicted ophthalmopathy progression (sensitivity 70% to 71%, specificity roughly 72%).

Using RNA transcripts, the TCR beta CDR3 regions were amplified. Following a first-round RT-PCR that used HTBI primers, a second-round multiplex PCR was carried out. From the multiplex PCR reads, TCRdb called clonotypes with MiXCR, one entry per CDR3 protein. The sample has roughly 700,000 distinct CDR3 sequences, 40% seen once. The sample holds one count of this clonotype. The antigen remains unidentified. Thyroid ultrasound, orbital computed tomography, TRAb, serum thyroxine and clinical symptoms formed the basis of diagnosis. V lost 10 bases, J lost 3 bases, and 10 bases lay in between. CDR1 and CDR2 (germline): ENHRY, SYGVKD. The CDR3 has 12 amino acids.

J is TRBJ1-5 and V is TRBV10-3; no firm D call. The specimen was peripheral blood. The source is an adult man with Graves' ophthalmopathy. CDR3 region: CATRVANQPQHF. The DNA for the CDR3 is TGTGCCACCCGGGTAGCCAATCAGCCCCAGCATTTT.